This T cell receptor (beta chain) originates from a study of T-cell memory formation after mild COVID-19. Using constant-segment primers, 5'RACE produced TCR alpha and TCR beta cDNA libraries carrying sample barcodes and UMIs. One entry per CDR3 protein, called by TCRdb with MiXCR from the 5' RACE reads. The profile shows about 500,000 distinct CDR3 sequences, roughly 20% of them singletons. The CDR3 extends over 17 amino acids. The germline gives CDR1 MDHEN, CDR2 SYDVKM. V gave up 6 bases and J gave up 1 base, with 21 bases separating them. The rearrangement joins TRBV28 to TRBJ1-1; D may be TRBD1 (5 bases). Sample: PBMCs or a T cell subset sorted from them (not recorded which). The sequence was obtained from an adult woman who had mild COVID-19 (a few samples of this study predate the infection). Cell type and time point are not known. The chain's CDR3 is CASSIAGWGIANTEAFF. For the CDR3, the DNA is TGTGCCAGCAGCATTGCGGGCTGGGGCATAGCGAACACTGAAGCTTTCTTT.